Included here is one T cell receptor beta chain sequence, with context. This entry is derived from a study of blood T cell repertoires in COVID-19. As for the study in general: Acute and convalescent COVID-19 specimens originated in the United States, Italy and Spain.

This CDR3 comprises 13 residues. V was pared by 4 bases and J by 9 bases, with 14 bases between. Germline lookup yields CDR1 LGHNA and CDR2 YNFKEQ. In the original analysis: Estimates of nucleated cell counts were drawn from the amplification of reference gene primers. TCRdb's table, derived via immunoSEQ multiplex PCR, lists solely in-frame clones and lacks some. The V and J calls and clone size are taken from that table; D and trimming were inferred from the DNA. The sample yields tens of thousands of clones, roughly nine tenths seen once. The rearrangement joins TRBV4-2 to TRBJ2-3; tentatively, D is TRBD2 (6 bases). The sequenced sample consisted of peripheral blood. This receptor was identified in a man aged 60-69 years with acute or convalescent COVID-19. The CDR3: CASSPKRGGTQYF. The CDR3 region has the DNA TGTGCCAGCAGCCCAAAGAGGGGAGGCACGCAGTATTTT.